Here is one T cell receptor delta chain with its context. This likely came from a read error, as a far larger clone is one base away. TCRdb reapplied CATT to the RT-PCR reads. The table records about 970 delta-chain clones, around 40% of them present only once. The data were taken from a study of gammadelta T cells in human blood. V was clipped by 0 bases and J by 0 bases; unmatched bases: 14. Germline-derived CDR1 and CDR2 are TSWWSYY and QGS. CDR3 length: 20 residues. This receptor was identified in a human donor. The sequencing input was non-Vgamma9Vdelta2 gamma-delta T cells from infant blood. The chain employs TRDV1 and TRDJ1; 9 nucleotides match TRDD3. CDR3 DNA sequence: TGTGCTCTTGGGGAACTACGCTTGGGGGATAGGGTCGTGTACACCGATAAACTCATCTTT. It specifies CALGELRLGDRVVYTDKLIF.